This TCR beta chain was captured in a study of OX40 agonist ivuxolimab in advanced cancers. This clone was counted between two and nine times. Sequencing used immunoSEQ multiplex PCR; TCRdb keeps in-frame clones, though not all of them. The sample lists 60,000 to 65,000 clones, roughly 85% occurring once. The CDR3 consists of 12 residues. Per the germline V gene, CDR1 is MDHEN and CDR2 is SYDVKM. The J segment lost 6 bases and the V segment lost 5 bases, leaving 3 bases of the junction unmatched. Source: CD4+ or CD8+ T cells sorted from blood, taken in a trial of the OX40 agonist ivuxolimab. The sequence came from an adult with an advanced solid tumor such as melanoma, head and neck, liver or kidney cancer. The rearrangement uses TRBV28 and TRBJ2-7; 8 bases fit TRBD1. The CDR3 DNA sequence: TGTGCCAGCAGTACCGGACAGGGCGAGCAGTACTTC. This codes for CASSTGQGEQYF. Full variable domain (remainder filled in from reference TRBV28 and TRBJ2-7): DVKVTQSSRYLVKRTGEKVFLECVQDMDHENMFWYRQDPGLGLRLIYFSYDVKMKEKGDIPEGYSVSREKKERFSLILESASTNQTSMYLCASSTGQGEQYFGPGTRLTVT.